These 27 T cell receptor beta chains were sequenced from one sample in a study of cytomegalovirus exposure and HLA in healthy donors. A multiplex PCR was run with 60 Vbeta primers and 13 Jbeta primers. The protocol was immunoSEQ multiplex PCR, while the TCRdb copy is restricted to in-frame clones and leaves out a portion. The sample has 150,000 to 200,000 clones, approximately 81% seen once. Sequencing was performed on PBMCs. These receptors were taken from a woman aged 25 to 45 in good health and CMV-seronegative.

The chain carries TRBV28 and TRBJ2-1, with TRBD1 identical over 9 bases. Germline CDR1 is MDHEN and CDR2 is SYDVKM. Trimming cost V 5 bases and J 8 bases; bases outside gene matches: 10. The CDR3 length is 15 residues. The CDR3 DNA follows: TGTGCCAGCAGTCCCGGGACAGGGTCGATCGATGAGCAGTTCTTC. Translation gives CASSPGTGSIDEQFF.

This clone was counted between two and nine times. This rearrangement joins TRBV7-3 to TRBJ2-7, with 9 bases identical to TRBD2. The CDR3 contains 14 residues. Germline V gives CDR1 SGHTA, CDR2 FQGTGA. J was trimmed by 7 bases and V by 6 bases; bases with no gene match: 10. CDR3 residues: CASRFGGRALEQYF. The CDR3 DNA sequence: TGTGCCAGCAGGTTCGGCGGGAGGGCCTTAGAGCAGTACTTC.

Concerning this clone: The germline gene is not matched at one end of the junction; a read error may be the cause. V is TRBV7-9 and J is TRBJ1-4, with D possibly TRBD1 on 5 matching bases. The CDR3 consists of 15 residues. Germline V CDR1 and CDR2: SEHNR, FQNEAQ (reference sequence). This chain's CDR3 is CASSLGQLISERLFF. The CDR3 region has the DNA TGTGCCAGCAGCTTAGGACAGTTGATATCTGAAAGACTGTTTTTT.

The V call is TRBV19, the J call TRBJ2-1; 7 bases agree with TRBD2. J gave up 5 bases and V 3 bases, and 7 bases lay outside the gene matches. Germline CDR1 and CDR2: LNHDA and SQIVND (reference sequence). This CDR3 is built from 15 residues. CDR3 nucleotides: TGTGCCAGTAGTATTTCTAGCGGCCCGAACAATGAGCAGTTCTTC. The encoded protein is CASSISSGPNNEQFF.

The chain combines TRBV7-9 with TRBJ1-4, with TRBD1 as a possible D gene (5 bases). The germline V and J ends were trimmed by 5 bases and 1 base, with 11 bases remaining between them. The CDR3 sequence is 15 residues long. Looked up from germline, CDR1 is SEHNR and CDR2 is FQNEAQ (reference sequence). The CDR3 DNA reads as TGTGCCAGCAGCCGCGGTCAGGGAACTAATGAAAAACTGTTTTTT. This gives the protein CASSRGQGTNEKLFF.

The V and J genes are TRBV15 and TRBJ2-1, with TRBD2 matching over 11 bases. After removal of 2 bases from V and 3 bases from J, the junction contained 6 bases not matched to a gene. This CDR3 has 17 amino acids. CDR1 and CDR2 (germline): LNHNV, YYDKDF (reference sequence). This chain's CDR3 is CATSRLTGTSGYNEQFF. The DNA for the CDR3 is TGTGCCACCAGCAGACTCACCGGGACTAGCGGCTACAATGAGCAGTTCTTC.

V usage is TRBV5-6 and J usage is TRBJ2-3; D perhaps matches TRBD1 (5 bases). The germline V and J ends were trimmed by 2 bases and 1 base, with 17 bases remaining between them. Germline values: CDR1 SGHDT, CDR2 YYEEEE. The CDR3 is made up of 17 amino acids. The CDR3, as DNA: TGTGCCAGCAGCTTCCGACAGAGTTTGATCGGCACAGATACGCAGTATTTT. As protein: CASSFRQSLIGTDTQYF.

This chain uses TRBV28 with TRBJ1-5; TRBD1 agrees at 7 bases. CDR3 length equals 14 residues. The germline CDR1 and CDR2 sequences are MDHEN and SYDVKM. V lost 6 bases to trimming and J lost 10 bases; unmatched junction nucleotides: 12. The CDR3: CASRRDSARDPQHF. The CDR3 coding sequence is TGTGCCAGCAGGAGGGACAGCGCAAGGGATCCCCAGCATTTT.

The chain carries TRBV9 and TRBJ2-5, with a tentative D call TRBD2 (7 bases). Germline V gene data show CDR1 as SGDLS and CDR2 as YYNGEE. The CDR3 covers 15 residues. The V end lost 6 bases, the J end lost 5 bases, and 20 bases lay between the germline ends. This CDR3 is CASTPFERGGETQYF. In DNA form, the CDR3 reads TGTGCCAGCACCCCATTTGAGAGGGGGGGTGAGACCCAGTACTTC. Full variable domain (missing parts from reference TRBV9 and TRBJ2-5): DSGVTQTPKHLITATGQRVTLRCSPRSGDLSVYWYQQSLDQGLQFLIQYYNGEERAKGNILERFSAQQFPDLHSELNLSSLELGDSALYFCASTPFERGGETQYFGPGTRLLVL.

V usage is TRBV28 and J usage is TRBJ2-3, with TRBD1 identical over 8 bases. The CDR3 length is 15 residues. V lost 1 base, J lost 5 bases, and 5 bases stayed unmatched. Germline V lookup: CDR1 MDHEN, CDR2 SYDVKM. In DNA, the CDR3 is TGTGCCAGCAGTTTATACCAGGGGGCGGGAGATACGCAGTATTTT. Encoded protein: CASSLYQGAGDTQYF.

V usage is TRBV28 and J usage is TRBJ1-1; 10 bases fit TRBD1. The CDR3 length is 14 residues. The germline CDR1 and CDR2 sequences are MDHEN and SYDVKM. Trimming at V came to 3 bases and at J to 7 bases, leaving 5 bases not matched to a gene. CDR3 loop: CASSLRQGAGEAFF. The CDR3 coding sequence is TGTGCCAGCAGTTTGAGACAGGGGGCTGGTGAAGCTTTCTTT.

This clone showed up just a few times. The same CDR3 also results from other DNA sequences found in this sample. V is TRBV5-1 and J is TRBJ2-5; 7 nucleotides align to TRBD1. The CDR3 totals 14 residues. Trimming at V came to 0 bases and at J to 1 base, leaving 0 bases not matched to a gene. Germline-derived CDR1 and CDR2 are SGHRS and YFSETQ. The CDR3 bases are TGCGCCAGCAGCTTGGGACAGGGCCAAGAGACCCAGTACTTC. Translation: CASSLGQGQETQYF.

This rearrangement joins TRBV18 to TRBJ2-7; maybe TRBD1 (5 bases). V was pared by 3 bases and J by 0 bases, with 9 bases between. This CDR3 comprises 14 residues. CDR1 is KGHSH, CDR2 LQKENI, per germline. In nucleotides, the CDR3 is TGTGCCAGCTCACCTACAGGAGTCTCCTACGAGCAGTACTTC. Its protein is CASSPTGVSYEQYF.

This rearrangement joins TRBV6-4 to TRBJ2-3; maybe TRBD1 (5 bases). The germline gives CDR1 MRHNA, CDR2 SNTAGT. V was shortened by 4 bases and J by 5 bases, with 13 bases between the two germline ends. CDR3 length: 14 residues. DNA for the CDR3: TGTGCCAGCAGTGTGACAGCATTCGAAGATACGCAGTATTTT. Its translation is CASSVTAFEDTQYF.

V is TRBV19 and J is TRBJ2-1; 15 positions match TRBD2. Germline V gene sequence: CDR1 LNHDA, CDR2 SQIVND (reference sequence). CDR3 length: 18 residues. Trimming at V came to 4 bases and at J to 0 bases, leaving 4 bases not matched to a gene. CDR3 region: CASSTRTSGRGSYNEQFF. Written as DNA, the CDR3 is TGTGCCAGTAGTACACGGACTAGCGGGAGGGGCTCCTACAATGAGCAGTTCTTC.

The gene calls are TRBV5-6 and TRBJ1-3; 8 nucleotides match TRBD1. V gave up 0 bases and J gave up 0 bases; unmatched junction bases: 8. Germline V lookup: CDR1 SGHDT, CDR2 YYEEEE. The CDR3 covers 18 residues. CDR3: CASSLDGDRRLSGNTIYF. The CDR3 nucleotides read TGTGCCAGCAGCTTGGACGGGGACAGGCGACTCTCTGGAAACACCATATATTTT.

V gene TRBV9 combines with J gene TRBJ1-3; no reliable D call. The CDR3 has 16 residues. CDR1 is SGDLS and CDR2 is YYNGEE in the germline V gene. The germline V and J ends were trimmed by 3 bases and 0 bases, with 13 bases remaining between them. The CDR3 nucleotides read TGTGCCAGCAGCGCGACTCCTTCCCTCTCTGGAAACACCATATATTTT. Translating it yields CASSATPSLSGNTIYF.

The V gene is TRBV18, the J gene TRBJ1-1, with D possibly TRBD1 on 5 matching bases. V lost 2 bases and J lost 6, with 10 bases in between. The CDR3 is 13 residues long. CDR1 KGHSH and CDR2 LQKENI come from the germline V gene. As DNA, the CDR3 is TGTGCCAGCTCACCAAGGGAAGGGGCTGAAGCTTTCTTT. It is translated as CASSPREGAEAFF. Supplemented by reference TRBV18 and TRBJ1-1, the full variable domain reads NAGVMQNPRHLVRRRGQEARLRCSPMKGHSHVYWYRQLPEEGLKFMVYLQKENIIDESGMPKERFSAEFPKEGPSILRIQQVVRGDSAAYFCASSPREGAEAFFGQGTRLTVV.

The chain is built from TRBV10-3 and TRBJ1-1; D unclear. V lost 3 bases and J 0 bases, leaving 5 bases between the germline ends. CDR1 is ENHRY, CDR2 SYGVKD, per germline. The CDR3 extends over 13 amino acids. The CDR3 loop is CAISDQVNTEAFF. The CDR3 DNA reads as TGTGCCATCAGTGATCAGGTGAACACTGAAGCTTTCTTT.

CDR3 nucleotide sequence: TGTGCCAGCATCAAAGGACTAGCGGGGGACGAAACCCAGTACAATGAGCAGTTCTTC. This gives the protein CASIKGLAGDETQYNEQFF. The chain is built from TRBV2 and TRBJ2-1; TRBD2 matches 13 bases. Germline CDR1 reads SNHLY; CDR2 reads FYNNEI. V was clipped by 7 bases and J by 4 bases; unmatched bases: 16. This CDR3 is 19 amino acids long. Full variable domain (outside the CDR3, taken from reference TRBV2 and TRBJ2-1): EPEVTQTPSHQVTQMGQEVILRCVPISNHLYFYWYRQILGQKVEFLVSFYNNEISEKSEIFDDQFSVERPDGSNFTLKIRSTKLEDSAMYFCASIKGLAGDETQYNEQFFGPGTRLTVL.

The chain couples TRBV5-8 to TRBJ2-7; 7 nucleotides align to TRBD1. Germline V lookup: CDR1 SGHTS, CDR2 YDEGEE. The CDR3 spans 12 residues. J was trimmed by 4 bases and V by 8 bases; bases with no gene match: 6. This CDR3 is CASTDRAYEQYF. The CDR3 coding sequence is TGTGCCAGTACCGACAGGGCGTACGAGCAGTACTTC. Looking up the rest from reference TRBV5-8 and TRBJ2-7 gives the full variable domain: EAGVTQSPTHLIKTRGQQATLRCSPISGHTSVYWYQQALGLGLQFLLWYDEGEERNRGNFPPRFSGRQFPNYSSELNVNALELEDSALYLCASTDRAYEQYFGPGTRLTVT.

The genes are TRBV19 and TRBJ1-1; a possible D gene is TRBD1 (6 bases). Looked up from germline, CDR1 is LNHDA and CDR2 is SQIVND (reference sequence). This CDR3 is 12 amino acids long. The V end lost 3 bases, the J end lost 11 bases, and 13 bases lay between the germline ends. The CDR3 DNA reads as TGTGCCAGTAGTATCCAGGGGAGGGCGGCTTTCTTT. Protein sequence: CASSIQGRAAFF.

The rearrangement uses TRBV10-1 and TRBJ2-5, with D perhaps TRBD2 (5 bases). The germline CDR1 and CDR2 sequences are WNHNN and SYGVQD (reference sequence). The CDR3 has 14 amino acids. V dropped 3 bases and J dropped 5 bases, with 13 bases sitting between them. CDR3 sequence (DNA): TGCGCCAGCAGTGAAACTGGATCGGGGGAGACCCAGTACTTC. Its translation is CASSETGSGETQYF.

V gene TRBV7-2 combines with J gene TRBJ1-4, with TRBD1 as a possible D gene (6 bases). Trimming took off 5 bases at V and 4 bases at J, with 11 bases between the two ends. CDR3 length: 14 amino acids. Germline V gives CDR1 SGHTA, CDR2 FQGNSA. CDR3 nucleotide sequence: TGTGCCAGCAGCCCGGGGACACGTAATGAAAAACTGTTTTTT. Residues: CASSPGTRNEKLFF. Together with reference TRBV7-2 and TRBJ1-4, the CDR3 gives the full variable domain: GAGVSQSPSNKVTEKGKDVELRCDPISGHTALYWYRQSLGQGLEFLIYFQGNSAPDKSGLPSDRFSAERTGGSVSTLTIQRTQQEDSAVYLCASSPGTRNEKLFFGSGTQLSVL.

The rearrangement uses TRBV28 and TRBJ2-7; D is perhaps TRBD2 (6 bases). From germline, CDR1 is MDHEN and CDR2 SYDVKM. Trimming cost V 3 bases and J 4 bases, with 10 bases left between them. The CDR3 length is 13 residues. The CDR3: CASSFLGGYEQYF. DNA of the CDR3: TGTGCCAGCAGTTTTCTCGGGGGATACGAGCAGTACTTC.

The chain recombines TRBV5-1 with TRBJ2-7; 14 nucleotides align to TRBD2. Germline values: CDR1 SGHRS, CDR2 YFSETQ. V was clipped by 4 bases and J by 4 bases; unmatched bases: 7. The CDR3 extends over 16 amino acids. DNA for the CDR3: TGCGCCAGCAGCGGTATTGGGACTAGCGGGAGTTACGAGCAGTACTTC. This sequence encodes CASSGIGTSGSYEQYF. The whole variable domain, remainder taken from reference TRBV5-1 and TRBJ2-7, is KAGVTQTPRYLIKTRGQQVTLSCSPISGHRSVSWYQQTPGQGLQFLFEYFSETQRNKGNFPGRFSGRQFSNSRSEMNVSTLELGDSALYLCASSGIGTSGSYEQYFGPGTRLTVT.

The J gene is TRBJ2-7, the V gene TRBV4-2; D is perhaps TRBD1 (5 bases). Trimming stripped 1 base from V and 2 bases from J, with 9 bases between. The germline CDR1 and CDR2 sequences are LGHNA and YNFKEQ. The CDR3 has 14 residues. The CDR3 spells CASSQATVPYEQYF. CDR3 coding DNA: TGTGCCAGCAGCCAAGCGACAGTTCCCTACGAGCAGTACTTC.